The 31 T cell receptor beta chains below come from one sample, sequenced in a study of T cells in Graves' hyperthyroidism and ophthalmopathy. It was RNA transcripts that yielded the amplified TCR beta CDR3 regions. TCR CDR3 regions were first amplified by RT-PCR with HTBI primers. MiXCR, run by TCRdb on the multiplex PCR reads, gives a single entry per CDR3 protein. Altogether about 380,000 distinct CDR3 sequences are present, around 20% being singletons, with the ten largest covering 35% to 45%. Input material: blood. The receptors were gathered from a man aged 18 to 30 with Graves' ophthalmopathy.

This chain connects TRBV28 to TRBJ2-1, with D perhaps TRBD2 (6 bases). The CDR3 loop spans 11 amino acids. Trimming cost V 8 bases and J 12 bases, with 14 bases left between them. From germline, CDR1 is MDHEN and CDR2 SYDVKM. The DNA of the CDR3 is TGTGCCAGCGGTCAGGGAGGCGGGCAGTTCTTC. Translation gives CASGQGGGQFF.

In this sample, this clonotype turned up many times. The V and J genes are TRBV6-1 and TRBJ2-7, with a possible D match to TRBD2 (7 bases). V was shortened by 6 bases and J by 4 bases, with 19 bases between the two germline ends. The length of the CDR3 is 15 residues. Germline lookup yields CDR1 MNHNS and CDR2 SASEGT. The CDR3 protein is CASRPVGGGLYEQYF. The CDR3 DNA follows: TGTGCCAGCAGGCCCGTGGGGGGGGGCCTATACGAGCAGTACTTC.

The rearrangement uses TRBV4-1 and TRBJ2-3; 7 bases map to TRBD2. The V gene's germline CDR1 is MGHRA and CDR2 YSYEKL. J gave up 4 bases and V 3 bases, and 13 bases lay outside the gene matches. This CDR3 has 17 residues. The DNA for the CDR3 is TGCGCCAGCAGCCACCCCCCTAGAGGACTAGTCCCAGATACGCAGTATTTT. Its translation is CASSHPPRGLVPDTQYF.

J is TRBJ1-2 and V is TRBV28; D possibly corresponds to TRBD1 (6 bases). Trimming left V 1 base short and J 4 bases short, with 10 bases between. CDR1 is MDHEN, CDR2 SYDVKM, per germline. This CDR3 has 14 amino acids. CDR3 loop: CASSLLGGLYGYTF. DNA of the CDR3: TGTGCCAGCAGTTTATTAGGGGGGCTCTATGGCTACACCTTC.

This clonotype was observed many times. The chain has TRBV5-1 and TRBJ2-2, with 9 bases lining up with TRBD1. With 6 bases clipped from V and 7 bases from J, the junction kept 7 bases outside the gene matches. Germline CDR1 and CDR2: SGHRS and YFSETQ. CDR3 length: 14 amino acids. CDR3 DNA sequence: TGCGCCAGCATACGGGACAGGGAGATCGGGGAGCTGTTTTTT. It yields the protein CASIRDREIGELFF.

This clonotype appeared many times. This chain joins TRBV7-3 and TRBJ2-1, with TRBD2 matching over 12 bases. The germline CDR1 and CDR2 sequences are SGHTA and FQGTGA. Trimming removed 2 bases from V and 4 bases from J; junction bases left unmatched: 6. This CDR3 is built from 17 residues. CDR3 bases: TGTGCCAGCAGCTTAGTTCCTAGCGGGGGGGCGTACAATGAGCAGTTCTTC. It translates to CASSLVPSGGAYNEQFF.

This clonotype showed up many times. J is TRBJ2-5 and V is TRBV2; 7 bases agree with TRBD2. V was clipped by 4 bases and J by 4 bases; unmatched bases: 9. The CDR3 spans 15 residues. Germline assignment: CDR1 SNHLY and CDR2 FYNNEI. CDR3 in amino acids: CASSVWDYSGETQYF. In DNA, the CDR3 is TGTGCCAGCAGTGTATGGGACTACTCGGGAGAGACCCAGTACTTC.

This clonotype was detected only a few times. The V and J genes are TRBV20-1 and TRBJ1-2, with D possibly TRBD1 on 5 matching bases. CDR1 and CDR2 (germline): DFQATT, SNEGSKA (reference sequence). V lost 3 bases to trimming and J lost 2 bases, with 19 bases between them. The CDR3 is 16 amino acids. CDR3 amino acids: CSASPSWGELNYGYTF. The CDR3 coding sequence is TGCAGTGCTAGCCCCTCATGGGGGGAACTAAACTATGGCTACACCTTC.

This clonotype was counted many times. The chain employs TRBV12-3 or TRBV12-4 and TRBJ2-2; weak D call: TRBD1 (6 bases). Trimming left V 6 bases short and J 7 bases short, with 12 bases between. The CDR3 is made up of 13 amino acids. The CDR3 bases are TGTGCCAGCAGCCTCGGGACACACGGGGAGCTGTTTTTT. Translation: CASSLGTHGELFF.

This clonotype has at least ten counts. The DNA for the CDR3 is TGCAGTGCTAGAGTCCCGTTCGGTAACTCCTACGAGCAGTACTTC. Translation gives CSARVPFGNSYEQYF. The chain recombines TRBV20-1 with TRBJ2-7; D unclear. Germline-derived CDR1 and CDR2 are DFQATT and SNEGSKA (reference sequence). V was clipped by 1 base and J by 0 bases, with 13 bases between them. This CDR3 has 15 amino acids.

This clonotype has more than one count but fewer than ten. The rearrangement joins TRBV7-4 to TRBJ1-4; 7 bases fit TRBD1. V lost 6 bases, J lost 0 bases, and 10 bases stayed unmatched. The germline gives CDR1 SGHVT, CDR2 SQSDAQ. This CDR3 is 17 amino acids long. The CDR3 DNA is TGTGCCAGCAGAGCCGGGACAGCCGCTGCAACTAATGAAAAACTGTTTTTT. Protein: CASRAGTAAATNEKLFF.

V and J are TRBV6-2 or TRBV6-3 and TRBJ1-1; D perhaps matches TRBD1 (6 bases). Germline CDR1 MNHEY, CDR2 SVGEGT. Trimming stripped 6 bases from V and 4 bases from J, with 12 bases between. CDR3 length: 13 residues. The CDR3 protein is CASSRGLGTEAFF. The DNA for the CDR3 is TGTGCCAGCAGCCGGGGGCTGGGCACTGAAGCTTTCTTT.

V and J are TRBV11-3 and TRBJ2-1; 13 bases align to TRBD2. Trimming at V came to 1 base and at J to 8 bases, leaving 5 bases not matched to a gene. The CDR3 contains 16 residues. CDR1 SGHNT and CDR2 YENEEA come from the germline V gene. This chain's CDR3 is CASSLGGLAGVDEQFF. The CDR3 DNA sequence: TGTGCCAGCAGCTTAGGAGGACTAGCGGGAGTAGATGAGCAGTTCTTC.

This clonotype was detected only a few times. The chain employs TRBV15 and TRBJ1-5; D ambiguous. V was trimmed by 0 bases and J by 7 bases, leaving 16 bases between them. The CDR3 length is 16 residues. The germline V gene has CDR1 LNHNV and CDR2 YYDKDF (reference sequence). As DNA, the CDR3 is TGTGCCACCAGCAGAGATCGGCCGCCCGAAGGCCAGCCCCAGCATTTT. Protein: CATSRDRPPEGQPQHF.

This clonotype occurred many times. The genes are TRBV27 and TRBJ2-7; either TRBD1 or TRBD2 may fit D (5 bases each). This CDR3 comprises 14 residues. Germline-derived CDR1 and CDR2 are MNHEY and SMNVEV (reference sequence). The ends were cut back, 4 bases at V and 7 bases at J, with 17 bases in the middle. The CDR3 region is CASSSDWGRGEQYF. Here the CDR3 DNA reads TGTGCCAGCAGTTCGGACTGGGGAAGGGGTGAGCAGTACTTC.

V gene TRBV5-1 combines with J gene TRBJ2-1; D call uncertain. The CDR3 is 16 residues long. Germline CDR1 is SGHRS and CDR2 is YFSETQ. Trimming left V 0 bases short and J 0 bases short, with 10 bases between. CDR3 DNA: TGCGCCAGCAGCTTGGCCAGGCAAGTCTCCTACAATGAGCAGTTCTTC. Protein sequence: CASSLARQVSYNEQFF.

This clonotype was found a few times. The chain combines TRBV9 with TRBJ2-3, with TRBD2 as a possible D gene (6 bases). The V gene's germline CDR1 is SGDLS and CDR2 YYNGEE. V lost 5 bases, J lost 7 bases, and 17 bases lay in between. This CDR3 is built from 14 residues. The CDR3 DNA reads TGTGCCAGCAGTCAATCTGGGACTGGGAATACGCAGTATTTT. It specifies CASSQSGTGNTQYF.

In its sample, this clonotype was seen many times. In nucleotides, the CDR3 is TGTGCCAGCAGTCTCCGCCCCGGGAACAGGATCTACGAGCAGTACTTC. Translating gives CASSLRPGNRIYEQYF. The chain employs TRBV28 and TRBJ2-7; D possibly uses TRBD1 or TRBD2 (5 bases each). The V gene's germline CDR1 is MDHEN and CDR2 SYDVKM. The CDR3 spans 16 residues. V lost 5 bases to trimming and J lost 3 bases, with 20 bases between them.

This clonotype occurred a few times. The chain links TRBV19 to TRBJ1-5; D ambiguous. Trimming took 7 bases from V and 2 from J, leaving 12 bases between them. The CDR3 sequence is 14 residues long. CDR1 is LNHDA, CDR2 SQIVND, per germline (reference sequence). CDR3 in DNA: TGTGCCAGTACCCAGAGTTTGGGCAATCAGCCCCAGCATTTT. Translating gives CASTQSLGNQPQHF.

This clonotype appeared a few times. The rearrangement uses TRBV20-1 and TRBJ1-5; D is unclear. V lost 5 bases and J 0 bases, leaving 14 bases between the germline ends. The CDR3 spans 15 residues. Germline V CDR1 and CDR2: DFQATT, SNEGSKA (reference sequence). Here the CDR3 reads CSASKGRHSNQPQHF. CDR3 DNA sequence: TGCAGTGCTTCAAAAGGACGGCATAGCAATCAGCCCCAGCATTTT.

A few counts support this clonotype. The CDR3 DNA reads as TGTGCCAGCAACAAGGGGGACGGCAATCAGCCCCAGCATTTT. It yields the protein CASNKGDGNQPQHF. The V call is TRBV5-8, the J call TRBJ1-5, with D possibly TRBD1 on 6 matching bases. The CDR3 covers 14 residues. V was trimmed by 6 bases and J by 2 bases, leaving 12 bases between them. Per germline, CDR1 SGHTS and CDR2 YDEGEE.

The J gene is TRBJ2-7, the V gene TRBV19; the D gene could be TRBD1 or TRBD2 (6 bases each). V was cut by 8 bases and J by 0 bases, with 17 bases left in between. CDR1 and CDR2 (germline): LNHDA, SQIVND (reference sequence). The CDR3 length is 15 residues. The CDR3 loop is CASSYRDGSSYEQYF. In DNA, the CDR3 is TGTGCCAGTTCTTACAGGGACGGGAGCTCCTACGAGCAGTACTTC. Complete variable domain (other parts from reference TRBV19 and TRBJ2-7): DGGITQSPKYLFRKEGQNVTLSCEQNLNHDAMYWYRQDPGQGLRLIYYSQIVNDFQKGDIAEGYSVSREKKESFPLTVTSAQKNPTAFYLCASSYRDGSSYEQYFGPGTRLTVT.

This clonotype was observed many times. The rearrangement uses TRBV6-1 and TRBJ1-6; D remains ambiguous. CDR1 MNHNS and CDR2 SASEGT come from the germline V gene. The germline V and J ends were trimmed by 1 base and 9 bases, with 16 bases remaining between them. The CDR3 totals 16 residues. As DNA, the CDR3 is TGTGCCAGCAGTGAAGACTGGCCGGGCGGGTTTTCACCCCTCCACTTT. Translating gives CASSEDWPGGFSPLHF.

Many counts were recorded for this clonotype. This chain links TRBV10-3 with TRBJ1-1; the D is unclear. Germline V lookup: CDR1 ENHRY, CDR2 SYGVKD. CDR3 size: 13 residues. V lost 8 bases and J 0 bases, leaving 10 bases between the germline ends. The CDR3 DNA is TGTGCCATCGCCGGGGATTTGAACACTGAAGCTTTCTTT. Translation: CAIAGDLNTEAFF.

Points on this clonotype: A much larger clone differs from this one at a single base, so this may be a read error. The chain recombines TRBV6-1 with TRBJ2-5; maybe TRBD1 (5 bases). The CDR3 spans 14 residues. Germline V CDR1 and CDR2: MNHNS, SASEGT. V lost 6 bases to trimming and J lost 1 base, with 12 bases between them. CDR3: CASRRTTSQETQYF. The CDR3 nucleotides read TGTGCCAGCAGGAGGACAACTTCCCAAGAGACCCAGTACTTC.

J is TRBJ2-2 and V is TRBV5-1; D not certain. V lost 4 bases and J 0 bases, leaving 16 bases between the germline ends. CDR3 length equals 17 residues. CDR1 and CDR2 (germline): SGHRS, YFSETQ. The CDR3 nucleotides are TGCGCCAGCAGCCGCGACGTATACTTCGCGAACACCGGGGAGCTGTTTTTT. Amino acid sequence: CASSRDVYFANTGELFF.

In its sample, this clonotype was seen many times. The CDR3 DNA reads as TGTGCCAGCAGCTGGAGGGGGAATCAGCCCCAGCATTTT. It yields the protein CASSWRGNQPQHF. This chain connects TRBV7-8 to TRBJ1-5, with a tentative D call TRBD1 (6 bases). Germline CDR1 SGHVS, CDR2 FQNEAQ. V dropped 4 bases and J dropped 4 bases, with 8 bases sitting between them. CDR3 length equals 13 residues.

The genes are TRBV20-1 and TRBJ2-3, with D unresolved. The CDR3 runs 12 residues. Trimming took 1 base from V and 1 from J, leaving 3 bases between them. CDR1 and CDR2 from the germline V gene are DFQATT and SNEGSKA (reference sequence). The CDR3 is CSARAGTDTQYF. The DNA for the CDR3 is TGCAGTGCTAGAGCAGGCACAGATACGCAGTATTTT.

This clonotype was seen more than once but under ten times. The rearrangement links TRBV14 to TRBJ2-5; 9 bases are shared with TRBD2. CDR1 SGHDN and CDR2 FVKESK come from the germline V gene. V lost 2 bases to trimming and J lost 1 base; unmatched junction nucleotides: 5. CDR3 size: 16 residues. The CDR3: CASSQLAGNTQETQYF. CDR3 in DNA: TGTGCCAGCAGCCAACTAGCGGGAAATACCCAAGAGACCCAGTACTTC. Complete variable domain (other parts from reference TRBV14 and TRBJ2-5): EAGVTQFPSHSVIEKGQTVTLRCDPISGHDNLYWYRRVMGKEIKFLLHFVKESKQDESGMPNNRFLAERTGGTYSTLKVQPAELEDSGVYFCASSQLAGNTQETQYFGPGTRLLVL.

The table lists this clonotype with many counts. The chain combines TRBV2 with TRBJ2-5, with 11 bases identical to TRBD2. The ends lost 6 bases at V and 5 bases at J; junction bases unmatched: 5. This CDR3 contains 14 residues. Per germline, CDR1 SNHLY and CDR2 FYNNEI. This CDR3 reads CASRLAGGMETQYF. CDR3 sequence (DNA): TGTGCCAGCAGGCTAGCGGGGGGTATGGAGACCCAGTACTTC. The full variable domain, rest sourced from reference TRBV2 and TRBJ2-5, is EPEVTQTPSHQVTQMGQEVILRCVPISNHLYFYWYRQILGQKVEFLVSFYNNEISEKSEIFDDQFSVERPDGSNFTLKIRSTKLEDSAMYFCASRLAGGMETQYFGPGTRLLVL.

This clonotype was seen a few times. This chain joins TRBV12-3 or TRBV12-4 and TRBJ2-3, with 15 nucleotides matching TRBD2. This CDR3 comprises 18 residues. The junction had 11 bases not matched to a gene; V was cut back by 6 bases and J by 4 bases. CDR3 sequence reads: CASSTGLAGGPGPDTQYF. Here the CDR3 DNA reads TGTGCCAGCAGCACCGGACTAGCGGGGGGGCCGGGCCCAGATACGCAGTATTTT.